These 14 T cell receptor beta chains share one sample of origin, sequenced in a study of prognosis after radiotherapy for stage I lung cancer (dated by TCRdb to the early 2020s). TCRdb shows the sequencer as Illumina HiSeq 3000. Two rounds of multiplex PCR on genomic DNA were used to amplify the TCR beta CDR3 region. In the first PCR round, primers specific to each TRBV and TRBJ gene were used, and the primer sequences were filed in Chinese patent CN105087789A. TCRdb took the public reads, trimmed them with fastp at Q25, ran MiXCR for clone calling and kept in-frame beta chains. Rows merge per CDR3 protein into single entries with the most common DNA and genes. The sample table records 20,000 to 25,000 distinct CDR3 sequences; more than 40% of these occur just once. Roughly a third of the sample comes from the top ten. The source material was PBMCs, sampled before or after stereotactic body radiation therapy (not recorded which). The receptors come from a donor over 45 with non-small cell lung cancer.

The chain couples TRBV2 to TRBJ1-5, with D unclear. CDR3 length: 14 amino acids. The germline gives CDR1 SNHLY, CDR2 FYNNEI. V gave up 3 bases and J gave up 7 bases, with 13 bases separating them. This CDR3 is CASSEATAKQPQHF. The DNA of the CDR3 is TGTGCCAGCAGTGAGGCGACGGCGAAACAGCCCCAGCATTTT.

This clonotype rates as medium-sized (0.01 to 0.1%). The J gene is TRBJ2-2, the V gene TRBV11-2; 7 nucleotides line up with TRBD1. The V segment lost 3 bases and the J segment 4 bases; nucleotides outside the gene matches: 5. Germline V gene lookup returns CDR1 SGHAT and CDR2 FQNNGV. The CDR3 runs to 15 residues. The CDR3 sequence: CASSFSTGTTGELFF. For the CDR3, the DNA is TGTGCCAGCAGCTTTTCGACAGGGACCACCGGGGAGCTGTTTTTT. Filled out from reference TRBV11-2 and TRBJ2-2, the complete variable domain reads EAGVAQSPRYKIIEKRQSVAFWCNPISGHATLYWYQQILGQGPKLLIQFQNNGVVDDSQLPKDRFSAERLKGVDSTLKIQPAKLEDSAVYLCASSFSTGTTGELFFGEGSRLTVL.

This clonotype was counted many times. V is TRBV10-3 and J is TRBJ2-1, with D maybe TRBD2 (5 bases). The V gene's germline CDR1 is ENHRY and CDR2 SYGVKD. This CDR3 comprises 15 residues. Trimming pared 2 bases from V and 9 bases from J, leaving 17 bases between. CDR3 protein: CAISEREGAIGEQFF. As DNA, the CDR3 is TGTGCCATCAGTGAGAGAGAGGGCGCTATCGGTGAGCAGTTCTTC.

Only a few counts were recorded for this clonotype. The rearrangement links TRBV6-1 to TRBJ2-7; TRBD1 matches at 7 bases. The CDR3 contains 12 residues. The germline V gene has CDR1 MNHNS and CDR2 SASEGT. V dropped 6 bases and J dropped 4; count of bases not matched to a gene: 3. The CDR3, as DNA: TGTGCCAGCAGGACAGGGTGTTACGAGCAGTACTTC. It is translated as CASRTGCYEQYF.

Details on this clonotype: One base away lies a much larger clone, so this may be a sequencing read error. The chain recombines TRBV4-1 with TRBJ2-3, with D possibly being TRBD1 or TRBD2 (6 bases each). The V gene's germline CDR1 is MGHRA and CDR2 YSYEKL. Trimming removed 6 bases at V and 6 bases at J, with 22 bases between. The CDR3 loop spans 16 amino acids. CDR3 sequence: CASSPVIIRGPDTQYF. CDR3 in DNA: TGCGCCAGCAGTCCAGTAATAATACGGGGGCCCGATACGCAGTATTTT.

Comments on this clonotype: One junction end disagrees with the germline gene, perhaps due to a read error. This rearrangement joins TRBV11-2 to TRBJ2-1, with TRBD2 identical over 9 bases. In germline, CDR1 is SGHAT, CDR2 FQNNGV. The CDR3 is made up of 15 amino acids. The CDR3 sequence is CASSFGTSCYNEQFF. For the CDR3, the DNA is TGTGCCAGTAGCTTCGGGACTAGCTGTTACAATGAGCAGTTCTTC. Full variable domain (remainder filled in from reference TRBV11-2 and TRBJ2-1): EAGVAQSPRYKIIEKRQSVAFWCNPISGHATLYWYQQILGQGPKLLIQFQNNGVVDDSQLPKDRFSAERLKGVDSTLKIQPAKLEDSAVYLCASSFGTSCYNEQFFGPGTRLTVL.

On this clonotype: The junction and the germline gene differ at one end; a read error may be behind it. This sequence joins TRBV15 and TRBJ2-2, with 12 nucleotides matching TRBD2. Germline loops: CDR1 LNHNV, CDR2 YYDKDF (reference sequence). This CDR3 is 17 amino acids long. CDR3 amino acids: CATSRGTSGMNTGELFF. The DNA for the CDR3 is TGTGCCACCAGCAGAGGGACTAGCGGGATGAACACCGGTGAGCTGTTTTTT.

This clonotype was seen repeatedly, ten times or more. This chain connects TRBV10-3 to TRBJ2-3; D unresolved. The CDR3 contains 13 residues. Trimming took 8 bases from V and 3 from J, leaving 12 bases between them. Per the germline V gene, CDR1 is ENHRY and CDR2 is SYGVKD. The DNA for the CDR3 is TGTGCCATCGGAGCCCTTAATACAGATACGCAGTATTTT. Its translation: CAIGALNTDTQYF.

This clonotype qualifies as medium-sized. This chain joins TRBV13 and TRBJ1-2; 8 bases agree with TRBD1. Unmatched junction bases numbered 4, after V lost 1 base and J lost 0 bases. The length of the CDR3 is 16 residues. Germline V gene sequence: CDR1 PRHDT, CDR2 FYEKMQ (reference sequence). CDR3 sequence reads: CASSLEGDRTNYGYTF. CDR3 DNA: TGTGCCAGCAGCTTAGAGGGGGACAGGACTAACTATGGCTACACCTTC.

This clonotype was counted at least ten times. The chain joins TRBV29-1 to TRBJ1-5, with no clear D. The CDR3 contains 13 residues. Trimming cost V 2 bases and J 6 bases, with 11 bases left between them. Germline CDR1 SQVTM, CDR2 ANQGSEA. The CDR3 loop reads CSVEHREGQPQHF. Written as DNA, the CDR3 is TGCAGCGTTGAACACCGGGAAGGTCAGCCCCAGCATTTT. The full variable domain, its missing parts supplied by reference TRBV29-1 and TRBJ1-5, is SAVISQKPSRDICQRGTSLTIQCQVDSQVTMMFWYRQQPGQSLTLIATANQGSEATYESGFVIDKFPISRPNLTFSTLTVSNMSPEDSSIYLCSVEHREGQPQHFGDGTRLSIL.

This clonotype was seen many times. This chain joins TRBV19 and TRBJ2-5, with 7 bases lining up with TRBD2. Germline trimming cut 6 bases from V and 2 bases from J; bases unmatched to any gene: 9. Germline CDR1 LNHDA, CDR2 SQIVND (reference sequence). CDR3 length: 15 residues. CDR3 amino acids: CASRHAGAKQETQYF. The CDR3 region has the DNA TGTGCCAGTAGGCATGCGGGAGCCAAACAAGAGACCCAGTACTTC. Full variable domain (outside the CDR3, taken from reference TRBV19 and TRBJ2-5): DGGITQSPKYLFRKEGQNVTLSCEQNLNHDAMYWYRQDPGQGLRLIYYSQIVNDFQKGDIAEGYSVSREKKESFPLTVTSAQKNPTAFYLCASRHAGAKQETQYFGPGTRLLVL.

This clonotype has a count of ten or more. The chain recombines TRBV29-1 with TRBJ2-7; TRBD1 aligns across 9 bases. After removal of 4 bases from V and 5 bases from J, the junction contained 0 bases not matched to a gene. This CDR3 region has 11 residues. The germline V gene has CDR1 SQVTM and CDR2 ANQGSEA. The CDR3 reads CSVGDRDEQYF. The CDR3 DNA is TGCAGCGTTGGGGACAGGGACGAGCAGTACTTC.

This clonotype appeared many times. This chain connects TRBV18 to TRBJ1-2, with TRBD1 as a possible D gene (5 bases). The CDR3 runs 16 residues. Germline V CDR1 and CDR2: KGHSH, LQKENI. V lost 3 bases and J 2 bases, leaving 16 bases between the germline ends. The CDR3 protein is CASSPERDGSNYGYTF. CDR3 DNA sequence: TGTGCCAGCTCACCCGAGCGGGACGGAAGCAACTATGGCTACACCTTC.

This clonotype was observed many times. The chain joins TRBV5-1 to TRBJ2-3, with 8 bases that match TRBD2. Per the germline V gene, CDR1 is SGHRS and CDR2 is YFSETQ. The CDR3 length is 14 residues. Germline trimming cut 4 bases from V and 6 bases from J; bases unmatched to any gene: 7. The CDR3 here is CASSLSGSGDTQYF. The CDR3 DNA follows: TGCGCCAGCAGCCTCAGCGGGAGTGGTGATACGCAGTATTTT.